The 13 T cell receptor beta chains below come from one sample, sequenced in a study of graft-versus-host responses after intestinal transplantation. What these receptors recognize is not known. Generated by immunoSEQ multiplex PCR, the TCRdb table keeps only in-frame clones and is missing some. The sample includes tens of thousands of clones, roughly 90% of them seen just once. Sequencing used unstimulated CD8+ T cells sorted from spleen or lymph node cells, obtained before intestinal transplant. These receptors originate from a human donor who received an intestinal transplant.

The rearrangement uses TRBV9 and TRBJ1-2; TRBD1 matches 8 bases. V trimming: 5 bases; J trimming: 5 bases; junction bases outside the gene matches: 5. This CDR3 contains 13 residues. The V gene's germline CDR1 is SGDLS and CDR2 YYNGEE. The CDR3 here is CASSSRDRYGYTF. DNA for the CDR3: TGTGCCAGCAGTTCCCGGGACAGGTATGGCTACACCTTC.

CDR3 DNA sequence: TGCGCCAGCAGCTTTTTCGGGGTTGAGTCTGGAAACACCATATATTTT. It codes for CASSFFGVESGNTIYF. The chain recombines TRBV5-1 with TRBJ1-3; D is unresolved. Trimming took off 2 bases at V and 1 base at J, with 13 bases between the two ends. CDR3 length equals 16 residues. In germline, CDR1 is SGHRS, CDR2 YFSETQ.

The chain couples TRBV11-1 to TRBJ2-7; D is possibly TRBD2 (5 bases). Germline assignment: CDR1 SGHAT and CDR2 FQDESV (reference sequence). V was pared by 7 bases and J by 3 bases, with 16 bases between. The length of the CDR3 is 14 residues. This chain's CDR3 is CASTLGVSVYEQYF. The CDR3 coding sequence is TGTGCCAGCACCCTCGGGGTTTCTGTCTACGAGCAGTACTTC. Full variable domain (outside the CDR3, taken from reference TRBV11-1 and TRBJ2-7): EAEVAQSPRYKITEKSQAVAFWCDPISGHATLYWYRQILGQGPELLVQFQDESVVDDSQLPKDRFSAERLKGVDSTLKIQPAELGDSAMYLCASTLGVSVYEQYFGPGTRLTVT.

This clone has just a few counts. The chain has TRBV10-2 and TRBJ2-7; TRBD2 matches 8 bases. Germline assignment: CDR1 WSHSY and CDR2 SAAADI. The V gene end was trimmed by 8 bases and the J gene end by 7 bases; junction bases not matched to a gene: 10. This CDR3 is built from 13 residues. The CDR3 is CASWEAGDHEQYF. CDR3 coding DNA: TGCGCCAGCTGGGAAGCGGGAGATCATGAGCAGTACTTC.

V is TRBV19 and J is TRBJ1-1; D unclear. This CDR3 has 13 residues. V was shortened by 6 bases and J by 6 bases, with 14 bases between the two germline ends. Per germline, CDR1 LNHDA and CDR2 SQIVND (reference sequence). The CDR3 spells CASSDEVLAEAFF. The CDR3 nucleotides read TGTGCCAGTAGCGACGAGGTTCTCGCTGAAGCTTTCTTT.

This clone was found once. The CDR3 is CASSVEGAPNYGYTF. The CDR3 nucleotides read TGTGCCAGCAGCGTAGAAGGGGCCCCAAACTATGGCTACACCTTC. V usage is TRBV9 and J usage is TRBJ1-2; a weak D match, TRBD1 (5 bases). V lost 0 bases to trimming and J lost 2 bases, with 11 bases between them. The CDR3 sequence is 15 residues long. Per the germline V gene, CDR1 is SGDLS and CDR2 is YYNGEE.

This sequence joins TRBV28 and TRBJ2-7, with D perhaps TRBD1 (5 bases). Looked up from germline, CDR1 is MDHEN and CDR2 is SYDVKM. CDR3 length: 14 residues. Trimming pared 6 bases from V and 1 base from J, leaving 13 bases between. The CDR3 spells CASSWQGGSYEQYF. The CDR3 DNA follows: TGTGCCAGCAGCTGGCAGGGTGGTTCCTACGAGCAGTACTTC.

The chain joins TRBV7-8 to TRBJ2-7; 8 nucleotides agree with TRBD1. This CDR3 spans 17 amino acids. Germline lookup yields CDR1 SGHVS and CDR2 FQNEAQ. The J segment lost 0 bases and the V segment lost 1 base, leaving 8 bases of the junction unmatched. CDR3: CASSLGYGQGSSYEQYF. CDR3 nucleotide sequence: TGTGCCAGCAGCTTAGGGTACGGACAGGGAAGCTCCTACGAGCAGTACTTC.

A few counts support this clone. V and J are TRBV19 and TRBJ1-6; TRBD1 aligns across 8 bases. Germline-derived CDR1 and CDR2 are LNHDA and SQIVND (reference sequence). The V segment lost 3 bases and the J segment 9 bases; nucleotides outside the gene matches: 10. The CDR3 runs 16 residues. The CDR3: CASSIRFDRGGSPLHF. CDR3 coding DNA: TGTGCCAGTAGTATTCGTTTTGACAGGGGCGGTTCACCCCTCCACTTT.

V and J are TRBV9 and TRBJ2-3; TRBD2 matches at 8 bases. This CDR3 has 16 amino acids. Germline V lookup: CDR1 SGDLS, CDR2 YYNGEE. Unmatched junction bases numbered 11, after V lost 3 bases and J lost 5 bases. The CDR3 loop reads CASSAKLAAGGDTQYF. CDR3 sequence (DNA): TGTGCCAGCAGCGCTAAGCTAGCGGCGGGGGGAGATACGCAGTATTTT.

This chain uses TRBV6-1 with TRBJ2-2; 8 nucleotides match TRBD1. This CDR3 comprises 15 residues. V dropped 6 bases and J dropped 6; count of bases not matched to a gene: 9. Germline values: CDR1 MNHNS, CDR2 SASEGT. The CDR3 protein is CASSGGQGWPGELFF. Written as DNA, the CDR3 is TGTGCCAGCAGCGGTGGACAGGGTTGGCCCGGGGAGCTGTTTTTT.

The chain couples TRBV28 to TRBJ2-5, with 8 bases lining up with TRBD2. With 7 bases clipped from V and 1 base from J, the junction kept 11 bases outside the gene matches. The germline gives CDR1 MDHEN, CDR2 SYDVKM. The CDR3 loop spans 16 amino acids. For the CDR3, the DNA is TGTGCCAGCAATCAACTAGCGGAACGACCCCAAGAGACCCAGTACTTC. Its translation: CASNQLAERPQETQYF.

This sequence joins TRBV9 and TRBJ2-3; 9 bases fit TRBD1. The junction had 8 bases not matched to a gene; V was cut back by 4 bases and J by 2 bases. This CDR3 contains 16 residues. CDR1 and CDR2 from the germline V gene are SGDLS and YYNGEE. The CDR3 nucleotides read TGTGCCAGCAGCCCCGAGGGACAGGGATACACAGATACGCAGTATTTT. This encodes CASSPEGQGYTDTQYF.